This TCR beta chain was sequenced during a study of response to subunit inactivated influenza vaccine. A single record per CDR3 protein comes from TCRdb applying MiXCR to the RT-PCR reads. This sample has about 240,000 distinct CDR3 sequences, with 9.5% to 15% found just once. In this sample, this clonotype turned up many times. Its antigen is not known. General study points: New T cells are recruited in small numbers by each seasonal influenza vaccination, according to the authors' suggestion.

Source: non-naive T cells sorted from PBMCs, taken 14 days before vaccination. The TCR sequence derives from a man between 45 and 60 years old who received an inactivated influenza vaccine.

CDR3 loop: CAISESGTGRSYNEQFF. CDR3 coding DNA: TGTGCCATCAGTGAGTCTGGGACAGGGCGCTCCTACAATGAGCAGTTCTTC. The V call is TRBV10-3, the J call TRBJ2-1, with TRBD1 identical over 9 bases. The CDR3 runs to 17 residues. With 0 bases clipped from V and 0 bases from J, the junction kept 3 bases outside the gene matches. Germline CDR1 ENHRY, CDR2 SYGVKD.